This T cell receptor beta chain is from a study of T cells in Graves' hyperthyroidism and ophthalmopathy. This clonotype was found many times. Per germline, CDR1 SGHAT and CDR2 FQNNGV. This CDR3 spans 17 amino acids. Trimming took off 5 bases at V and 9 bases at J, with 23 bases between the two ends. Amplification of TCR beta CDR3 regions was performed using RNA transcripts as template. First-round RT-PCR of the TCR CDR3 relied on the HTBI primer set. TCRdb re-called the multiplex PCR reads through MiXCR, storing one row per CDR3 protein. Counted here are about 770,000 distinct CDR3 sequences, approximately 19% occurring once; the ten biggest clones make up over 15%.

The clonotype was recovered from a woman between 50 and 59 years old with Graves' hyperthyroidism that later progressed to Graves' ophthalmopathy. The sequenced sample was blood. The chain combines TRBV11-2 with TRBJ1-6; the D gene is possibly TRBD1 (5 bases). CDR3 nucleotides: TGTGCCAGCAGCCATGGCTGGCCAGGGTTACGAAGTTCACCCCTCCACTTT. Translating gives CASSHGWPGLRSSPLHF.